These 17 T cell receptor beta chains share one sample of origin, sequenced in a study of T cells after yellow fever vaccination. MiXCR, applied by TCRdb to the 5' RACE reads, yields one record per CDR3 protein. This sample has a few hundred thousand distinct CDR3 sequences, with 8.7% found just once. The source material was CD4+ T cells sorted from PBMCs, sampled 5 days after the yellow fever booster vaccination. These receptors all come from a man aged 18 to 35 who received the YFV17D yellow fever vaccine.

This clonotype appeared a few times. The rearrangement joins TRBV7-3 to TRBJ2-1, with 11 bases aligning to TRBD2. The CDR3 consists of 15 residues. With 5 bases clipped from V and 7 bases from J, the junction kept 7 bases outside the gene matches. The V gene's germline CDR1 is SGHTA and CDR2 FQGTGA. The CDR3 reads CASSPSGGRFNEQFF. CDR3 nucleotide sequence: TGTGCCAGCAGCCCTAGCGGGGGGAGGTTTAATGAGCAGTTCTTC.

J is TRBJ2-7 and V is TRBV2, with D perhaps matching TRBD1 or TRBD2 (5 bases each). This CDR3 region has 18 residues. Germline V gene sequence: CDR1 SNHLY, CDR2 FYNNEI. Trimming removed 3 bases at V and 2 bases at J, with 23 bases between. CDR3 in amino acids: CASSERRSGLGQTYEQYF. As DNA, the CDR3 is TGTGCCAGCAGTGAGCGTAGATCGGGGCTGGGTCAGACCTACGAGCAGTACTTC.

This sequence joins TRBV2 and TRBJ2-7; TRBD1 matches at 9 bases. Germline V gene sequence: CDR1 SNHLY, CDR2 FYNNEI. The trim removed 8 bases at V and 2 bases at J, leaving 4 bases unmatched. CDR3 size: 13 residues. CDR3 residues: CASADRGPYEQYV. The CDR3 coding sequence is TGTGCCAGCGCGGACAGGGGCCCCTACGAGCAGTACGTC.

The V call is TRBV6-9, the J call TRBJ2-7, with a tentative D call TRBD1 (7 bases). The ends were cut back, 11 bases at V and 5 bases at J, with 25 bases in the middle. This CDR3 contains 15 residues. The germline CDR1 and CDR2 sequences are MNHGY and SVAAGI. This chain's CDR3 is CAFSGRPGGSHEQYF. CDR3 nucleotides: TGTGCCTTTTCAGGCCGCCCAGGGGGGTCGCACGAGCAGTACTTC.

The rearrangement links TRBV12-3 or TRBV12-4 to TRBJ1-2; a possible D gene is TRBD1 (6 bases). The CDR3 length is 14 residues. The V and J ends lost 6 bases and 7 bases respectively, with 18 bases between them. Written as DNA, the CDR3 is TGTGCCAGCAGACCCCACACAGGGAGGCCTGGCTACACCTTC. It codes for CASRPHTGRPGYTF.

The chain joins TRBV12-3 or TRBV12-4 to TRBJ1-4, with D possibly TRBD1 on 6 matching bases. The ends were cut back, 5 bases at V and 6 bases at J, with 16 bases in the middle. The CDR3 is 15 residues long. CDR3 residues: CASSNTGFGDEKLFF. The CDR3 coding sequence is TGTGCCAGCAGTAACACAGGGTTTGGGGATGAAAAACTGTTTTTT.

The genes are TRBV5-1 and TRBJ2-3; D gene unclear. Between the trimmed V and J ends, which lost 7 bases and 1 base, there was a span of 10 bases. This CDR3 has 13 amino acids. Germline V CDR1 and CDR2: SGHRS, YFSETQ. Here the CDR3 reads CASGPGGTDTQYF. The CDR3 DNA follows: TGCGCCAGCGGCCCCGGTGGCACAGATACGCAGTATTTT.

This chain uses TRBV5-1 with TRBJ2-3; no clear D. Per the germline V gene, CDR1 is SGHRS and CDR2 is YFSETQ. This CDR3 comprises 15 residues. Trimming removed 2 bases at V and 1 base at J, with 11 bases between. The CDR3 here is CASSFGPLGTDTQYF. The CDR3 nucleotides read TGCGCCAGCAGCTTTGGGCCCCTGGGCACAGATACGCAGTATTTT.

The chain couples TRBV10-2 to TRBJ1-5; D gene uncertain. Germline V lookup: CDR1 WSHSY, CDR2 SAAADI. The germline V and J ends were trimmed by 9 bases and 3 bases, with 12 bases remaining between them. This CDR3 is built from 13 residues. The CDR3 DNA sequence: TGCGCCAGTGCCCTTACAGACAATCAGCCCCAGCATTTT. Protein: CASALTDNQPQHF.

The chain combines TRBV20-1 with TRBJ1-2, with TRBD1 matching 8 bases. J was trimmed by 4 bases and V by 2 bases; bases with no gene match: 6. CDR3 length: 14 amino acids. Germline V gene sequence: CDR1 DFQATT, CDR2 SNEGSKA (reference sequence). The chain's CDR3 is CSARHSGGAYGYTF. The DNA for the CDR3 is TGCAGTGCTAGACATTCAGGGGGCGCCTATGGCTACACCTTC.

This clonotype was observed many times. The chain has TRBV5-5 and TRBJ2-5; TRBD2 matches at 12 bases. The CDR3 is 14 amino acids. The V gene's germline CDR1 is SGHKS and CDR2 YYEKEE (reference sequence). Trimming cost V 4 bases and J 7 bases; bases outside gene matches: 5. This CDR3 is CASSPGLAGGTQYF. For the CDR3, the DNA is TGTGCCAGCAGCCCGGGACTAGCGGGCGGGACCCAGTACTTC.

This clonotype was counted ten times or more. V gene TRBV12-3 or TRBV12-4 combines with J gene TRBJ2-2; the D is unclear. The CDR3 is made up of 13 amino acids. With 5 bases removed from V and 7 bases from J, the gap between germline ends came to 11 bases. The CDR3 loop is CASSLRSDGELFF. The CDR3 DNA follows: TGTGCCAGCAGTCTGAGGAGCGACGGGGAGCTGTTTTTT.

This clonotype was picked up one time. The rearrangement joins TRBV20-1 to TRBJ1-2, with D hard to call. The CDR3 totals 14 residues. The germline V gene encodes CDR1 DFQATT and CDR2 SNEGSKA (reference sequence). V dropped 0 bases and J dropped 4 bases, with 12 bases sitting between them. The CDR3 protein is CSARDDGRRYGYTF. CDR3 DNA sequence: TGCAGTGCTAGAGATGACGGCCGTCGCTATGGCTACACCTTC.

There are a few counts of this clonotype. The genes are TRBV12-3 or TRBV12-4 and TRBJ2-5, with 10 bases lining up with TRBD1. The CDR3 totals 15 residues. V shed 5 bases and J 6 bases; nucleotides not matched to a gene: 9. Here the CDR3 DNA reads TGTGCCAGCAGTGCGCCGGGACAGGGGATGAAGACCCAGTACTTC. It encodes CASSAPGQGMKTQYF.

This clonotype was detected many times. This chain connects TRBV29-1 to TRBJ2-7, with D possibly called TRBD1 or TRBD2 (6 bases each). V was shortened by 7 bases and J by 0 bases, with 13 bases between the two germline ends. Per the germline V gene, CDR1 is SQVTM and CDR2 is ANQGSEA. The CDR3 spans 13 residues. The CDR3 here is CSARRGSSYEQYF. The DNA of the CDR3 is TGCAGCGCAAGGAGGGGGTCCTCCTACGAGCAGTACTTC.

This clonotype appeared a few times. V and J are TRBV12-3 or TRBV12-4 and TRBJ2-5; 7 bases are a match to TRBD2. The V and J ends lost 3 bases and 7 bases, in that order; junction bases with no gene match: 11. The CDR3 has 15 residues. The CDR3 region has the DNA TGTGCCAGCAGTTTCGGAGCGGGCGGGAGTGGGACCCAGTACTTC. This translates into CASSFGAGGSGTQYF.

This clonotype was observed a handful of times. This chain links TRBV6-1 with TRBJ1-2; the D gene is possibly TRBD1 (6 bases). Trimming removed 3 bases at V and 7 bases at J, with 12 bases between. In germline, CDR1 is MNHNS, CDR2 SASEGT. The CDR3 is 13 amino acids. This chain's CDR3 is CASSDLQGLGYTF. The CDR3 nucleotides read TGTGCCAGCAGTGACCTACAGGGTCTTGGCTACACCTTC.